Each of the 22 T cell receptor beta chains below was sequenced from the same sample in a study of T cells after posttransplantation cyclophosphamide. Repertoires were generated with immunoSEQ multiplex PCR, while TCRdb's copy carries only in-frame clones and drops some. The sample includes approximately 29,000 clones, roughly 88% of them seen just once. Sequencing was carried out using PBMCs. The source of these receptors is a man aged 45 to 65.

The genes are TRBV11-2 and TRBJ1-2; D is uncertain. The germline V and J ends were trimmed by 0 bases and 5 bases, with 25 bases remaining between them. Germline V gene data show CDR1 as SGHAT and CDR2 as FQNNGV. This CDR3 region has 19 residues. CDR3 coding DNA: TGTGCCAGCAGCTTAGAGGACGGTAAGAGAGGCAGCGGTCGATATGGCTACACCTTC. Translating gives CASSLEDGKRGSGRYGYTF.

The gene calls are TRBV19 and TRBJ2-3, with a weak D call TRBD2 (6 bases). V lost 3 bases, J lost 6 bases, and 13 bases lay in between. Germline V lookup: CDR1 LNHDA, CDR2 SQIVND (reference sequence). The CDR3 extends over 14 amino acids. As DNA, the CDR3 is TGTGCCAGTAGTATTGGGCCGGGGAGGGATACGCAGTATTTT. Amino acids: CASSIGPGRDTQYF.

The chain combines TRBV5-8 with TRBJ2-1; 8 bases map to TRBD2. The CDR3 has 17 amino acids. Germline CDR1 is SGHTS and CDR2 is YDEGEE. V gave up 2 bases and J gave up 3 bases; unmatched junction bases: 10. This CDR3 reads CASSLAPGLVFYNEQFF. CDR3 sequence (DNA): TGTGCCAGCAGCTTAGCCCCGGGACTAGTCTTCTACAATGAGCAGTTCTTC. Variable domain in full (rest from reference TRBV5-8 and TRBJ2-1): EAGVTQSPTHLIKTRGQQATLRCSPISGHTSVYWYQQALGLGLQFLLWYDEGEERNRGNFPPRFSGRQFPNYSSELNVNALELEDSALYLCASSLAPGLVFYNEQFFGPGTRLTVL.

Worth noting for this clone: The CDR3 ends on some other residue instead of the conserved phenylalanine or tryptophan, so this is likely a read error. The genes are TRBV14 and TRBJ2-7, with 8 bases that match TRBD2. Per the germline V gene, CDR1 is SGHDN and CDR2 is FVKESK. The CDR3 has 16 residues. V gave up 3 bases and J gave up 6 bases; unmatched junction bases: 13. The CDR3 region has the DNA TGTGCCAGCAGCCAGATTCACGGGGGGGCTGCAGGCGAGCAGTACTCC. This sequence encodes CASSQIHGGAAGEQYS.

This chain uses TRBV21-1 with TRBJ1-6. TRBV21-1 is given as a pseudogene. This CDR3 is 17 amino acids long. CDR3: CASSKEEGVQSNSPLHF. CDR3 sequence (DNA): TGTGCCAGCAGCAAAGAAGAGGGCGTACAATCTAATTCACCCCTCCACTTT.

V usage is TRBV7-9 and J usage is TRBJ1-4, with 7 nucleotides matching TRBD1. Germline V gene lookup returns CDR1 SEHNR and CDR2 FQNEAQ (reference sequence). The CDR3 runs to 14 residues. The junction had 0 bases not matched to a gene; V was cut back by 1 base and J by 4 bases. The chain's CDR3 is CASSLGDSNEKLFF. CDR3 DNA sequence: TGTGCCAGCAGCTTAGGGGACAGTAATGAAAAACTGTTTTTT.

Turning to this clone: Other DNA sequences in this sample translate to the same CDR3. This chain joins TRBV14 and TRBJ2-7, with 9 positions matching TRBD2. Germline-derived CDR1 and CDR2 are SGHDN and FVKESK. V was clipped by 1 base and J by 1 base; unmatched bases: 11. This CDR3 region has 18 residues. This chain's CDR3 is CASSQVKGVAGESYEQYF. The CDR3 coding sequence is TGTGCCAGCAGCCAAGTCAAAGGGGTAGCGGGAGAATCCTACGAGCAGTACTTC.

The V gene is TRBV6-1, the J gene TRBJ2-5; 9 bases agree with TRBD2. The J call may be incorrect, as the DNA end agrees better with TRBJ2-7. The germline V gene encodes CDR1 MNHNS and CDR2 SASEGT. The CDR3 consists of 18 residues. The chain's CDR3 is CASSEAAWGSGGLYEQYF. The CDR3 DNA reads TGTGCCAGCAGTGAAGCCGCTTGGGGTAGCGGGGGCCTGTACGAGCAGTACTTC.

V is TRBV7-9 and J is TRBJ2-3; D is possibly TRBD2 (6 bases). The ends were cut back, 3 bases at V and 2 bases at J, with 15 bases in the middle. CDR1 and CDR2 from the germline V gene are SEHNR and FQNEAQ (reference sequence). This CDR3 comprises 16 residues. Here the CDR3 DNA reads TGTGCCAGCAGCTTTGCGGGAATAATGGCCACAGATACGCAGTATTTT. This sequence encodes CASSFAGIMATDTQYF.

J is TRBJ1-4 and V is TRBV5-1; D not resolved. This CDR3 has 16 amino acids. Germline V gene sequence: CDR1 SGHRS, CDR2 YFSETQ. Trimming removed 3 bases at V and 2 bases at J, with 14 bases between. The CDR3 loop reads CASSSFKLGTNEKLFF. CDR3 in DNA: TGCGCCAGCAGCTCGTTTAAGTTGGGCACTAATGAAAAACTGTTTTTT.

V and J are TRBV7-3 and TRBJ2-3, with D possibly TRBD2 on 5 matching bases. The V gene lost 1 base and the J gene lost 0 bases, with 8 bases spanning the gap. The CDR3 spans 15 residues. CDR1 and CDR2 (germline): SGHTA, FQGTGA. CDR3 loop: CASSLSGGSTDTQYF. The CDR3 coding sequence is TGTGCCAGCAGCTTAAGTGGAGGTAGCACAGATACGCAGTATTTT.

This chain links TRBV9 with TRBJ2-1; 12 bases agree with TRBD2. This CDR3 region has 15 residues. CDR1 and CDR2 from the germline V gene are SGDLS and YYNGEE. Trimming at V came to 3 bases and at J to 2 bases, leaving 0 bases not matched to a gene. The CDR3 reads CASSGLAGAYNEQFF. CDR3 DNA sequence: TGTGCCAGCAGCGGACTAGCGGGGGCCTACAATGAGCAGTTCTTC. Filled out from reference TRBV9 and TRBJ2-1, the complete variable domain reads DSGVTQTPKHLITATGQRVTLRCSPRSGDLSVYWYQQSLDQGLQFLIQYYNGEERAKGNILERFSAQQFPDLHSELNLSSLELGDSALYFCASSGLAGAYNEQFFGPGTRLTVL.

CDR3 region: CASSLVLAGARNEQFF. The CDR3 DNA reads TGCGCCAGCAGCTTGGTCCTAGCGGGAGCACGCAATGAGCAGTTCTTC. This chain links TRBV5-1 with TRBJ2-1; 10 bases are shared with TRBD2. The CDR3 extends over 16 amino acids. CDR1 is SGHRS, CDR2 YFSETQ, per germline. J gave up 6 bases and V 0 bases, and 6 bases lay outside the gene matches.

This chain's CDR3 is CAWNTGFRGGYTF. For the CDR3, the DNA is TGTGCCTGGAACACCGGCTTTAGAGGAGGCTACACCTTC. The chain recombines TRBV30 with TRBJ1-2; D is ambiguous. Trimming cost V 4 bases and J 8 bases, with 17 bases left between them. In germline, CDR1 is GTSNPN, CDR2 SVGIG (reference sequence). The CDR3 length is 13 residues.

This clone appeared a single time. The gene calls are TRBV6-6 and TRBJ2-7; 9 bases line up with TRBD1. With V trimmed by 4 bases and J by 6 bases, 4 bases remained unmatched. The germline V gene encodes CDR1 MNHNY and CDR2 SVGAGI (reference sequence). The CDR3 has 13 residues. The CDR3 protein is CASSSGTGIEQYF. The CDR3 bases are TGTGCCAGCAGTTCCGGGACAGGGATCGAGCAGTACTTC.

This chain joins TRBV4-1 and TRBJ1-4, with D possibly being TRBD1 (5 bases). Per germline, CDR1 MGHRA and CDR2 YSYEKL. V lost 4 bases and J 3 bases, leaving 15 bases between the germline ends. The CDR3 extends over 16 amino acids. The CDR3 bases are TGCGCCAGCAGCCTCCGGCGGGACCCCTCTAATGAAAAACTGTTTTTT. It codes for CASSLRRDPSNEKLFF.

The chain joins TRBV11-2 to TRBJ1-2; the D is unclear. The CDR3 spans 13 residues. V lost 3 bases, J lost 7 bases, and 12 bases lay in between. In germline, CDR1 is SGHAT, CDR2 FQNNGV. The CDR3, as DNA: TGTGCCAGCAGCTTGAGGGTAACGGGTGGCTACACCTTC. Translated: CASSLRVTGGYTF.

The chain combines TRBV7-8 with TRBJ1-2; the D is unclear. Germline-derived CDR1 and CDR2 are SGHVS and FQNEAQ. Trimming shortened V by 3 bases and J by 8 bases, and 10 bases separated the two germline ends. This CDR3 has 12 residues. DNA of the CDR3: TGTGCCAGCAGCTTCCCCGCCGGGGGCTACACCTTC. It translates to CASSFPAGGYTF.

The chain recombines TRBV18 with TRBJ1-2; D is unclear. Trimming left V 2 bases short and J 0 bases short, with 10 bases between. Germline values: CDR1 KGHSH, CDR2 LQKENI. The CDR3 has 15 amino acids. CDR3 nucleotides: TGTGCCAGCTCACCAGAGTCCAGGACTAACTATGGCTACACCTTC. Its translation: CASSPESRTNYGYTF.

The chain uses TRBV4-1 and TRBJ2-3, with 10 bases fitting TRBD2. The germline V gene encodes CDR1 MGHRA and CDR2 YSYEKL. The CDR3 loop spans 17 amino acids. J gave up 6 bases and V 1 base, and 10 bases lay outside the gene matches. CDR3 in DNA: TGCGCCAGCAGCCAAGGGCTAGCGGGGGTCCTAAGGGATACGCAGTATTTT. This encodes CASSQGLAGVLRDTQYF.

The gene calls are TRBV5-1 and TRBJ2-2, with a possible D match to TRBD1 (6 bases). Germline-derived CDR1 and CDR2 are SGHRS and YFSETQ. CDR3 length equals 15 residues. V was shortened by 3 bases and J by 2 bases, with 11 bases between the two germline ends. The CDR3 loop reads CASSSGESNTGELFF. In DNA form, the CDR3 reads TGCGCCAGCAGCTCAGGGGAGTCCAACACCGGGGAGCTGTTTTTT.

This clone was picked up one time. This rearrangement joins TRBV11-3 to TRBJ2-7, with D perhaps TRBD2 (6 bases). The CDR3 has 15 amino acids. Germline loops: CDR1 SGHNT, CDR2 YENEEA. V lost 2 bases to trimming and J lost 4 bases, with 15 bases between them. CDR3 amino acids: CASSLNPGRVYEQYF. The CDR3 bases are TGTGCCAGCAGCTTAAATCCCGGGAGAGTTTACGAGCAGTACTTC.